What follows are 14 T cell receptor beta chains derived from one specimen sequenced in a study of blood T cells in healthy people across ages. The authors ran a second PCR of about 6 to 11 cycles using a sample-barcoded 5' primer and a J-beta primer mix. TCRdb reprocessed the 5' RACE reads via MiXCR and lists one record per CDR3 protein. The repertoire consists of 600,000 to 900,000 distinct CDR3 sequences, with around 25% occurring once and the leading ten covering 3%. These data were also reused for a study on T cells of mothers and their children.

Material: blood. These receptors came from a boy aged 5 to 17 in good health.

This clonotype was counted between two and nine times. V is TRBV3-1 and J is TRBJ1-4; 8 nucleotides align to TRBD1. The CDR3 runs to 15 residues. Germline V gene lookup returns CDR1 LGHDT and CDR2 YNNKEL (reference sequence). V shed 0 bases and J 10 bases; nucleotides not matched to a gene: 7. The CDR3 spells CASSQDSGGEGKLFF. For the CDR3, the DNA is TGTGCCAGCAGCCAAGATTCAGGGGGCGAAGGAAAACTGTTTTTT. The whole variable domain, remainder taken from reference TRBV3-1 and TRBJ1-4, is DTAVSQTPKYLVTQMGNDKSIKCEQNLGHDTMYWYKQDSKKFLKIMFSYNNKELIINETVPNRFSPKSPDKAHLNLHINSLELGDSAVYFCASSQDSGGEGKLFFGSGTQLSVL.

The chain carries TRBV5-1 and TRBJ2-2; D may be TRBD1 (6 bases). Looked up from germline, CDR1 is SGHRS and CDR2 is YFSETQ. This CDR3 contains 14 residues. V was clipped by 2 bases and J by 5 bases, with 10 bases between them. The CDR3 protein is CASSFAGVTGELFF. The DNA of the CDR3 is TGCGCCAGCAGCTTCGCAGGGGTGACCGGGGAGCTGTTTTTT.

This clonotype was counted only a few times. The rearrangement joins TRBV5-6 to TRBJ2-1; a weak D match, TRBD2 (6 bases). The J call may be incorrect, as the DNA end agrees better with TRBJ2-7. Germline values: CDR1 SGHDT, CDR2 YYEEEE. The CDR3 length is 14 residues. The chain's CDR3 is CASSLFGGFEEQYF. The DNA for the CDR3 is TGTGCCAGCAGCTTGTTCGGGGGATTTGAAGAGCAGTACTTC.

The chain links TRBV4-1 to TRBJ1-6; a weak D match, TRBD1 (6 bases). V was cut by 3 bases and J by 6 bases, with 9 bases left in between. Germline loops: CDR1 MGHRA, CDR2 YSYEKL. The CDR3 covers 14 residues. CDR3 bases: TGCGCCAGCAGCCACGGCAGGGGTAATTCACCCCTCCACTTT. Its translation is CASSHGRGNSPLHF.

This clonotype was found a few times. V is TRBV29-1 and J is TRBJ2-5; D could derive from TRBD1 or TRBD2 (5 bases each). Trimming shortened V by 4 bases and J by 5 bases, and 11 bases separated the two germline ends. Germline V CDR1 and CDR2: SQVTM, ANQGSEA. The CDR3 contains 12 residues. The CDR3 here is CSVVQGGETQYF. The CDR3 nucleotides are TGCAGCGTTGTGCAGGGCGGGGAGACCCAGTACTTC.

This clonotype was recorded a few times. The chain is built from TRBV12-3 or TRBV12-4 and TRBJ2-2; tentative D call: TRBD2 (7 bases). This CDR3 comprises 16 residues. Trimming pared 2 bases from V and 5 bases from J, leaving 15 bases between. The CDR3 protein is CASSLWGGAITGELFF. CDR3 nucleotide sequence: TGTGCCAGCAGTTTATGGGGGGGGGCCATAACCGGGGAGCTGTTTTTT.

The V gene is TRBV6-5, the J gene TRBJ1-2; tentatively, D is TRBD1 (5 bases). Trimming removed 6 bases from V and 3 bases from J, with 17 bases in between. The CDR3 length is 15 residues. Germline V gene sequence: CDR1 MNHEY, CDR2 SVGAGI. As DNA, the CDR3 is TGTGCCAGCAGGTCCTGTGGGGCATCTGACTATGGCTACACCTTC. Its translation: CASRSCGASDYGYTF.

This clonotype was seen a few times. The J gene is TRBJ2-5, the V gene TRBV7-9; no clear D gene. The J call may be incorrect, as the DNA end agrees better with TRBJ2-1. The CDR3 has 16 residues. Germline loops: CDR1 SEHNR, CDR2 FQNEAQ (reference sequence). CDR3 loop: CASSNGPSRFDNEQFF. The CDR3 DNA reads as TGTGCCAGCAGCAACGGACCCTCCAGGTTCGACAATGAGCAGTTCTTC.

The V call is TRBV19, the J call TRBJ1-2; the D gene is possibly TRBD1 (6 bases). V lost 6 bases, J lost 8 bases, and 16 bases lay in between. This CDR3 is built from 13 residues. Per germline, CDR1 LNHDA and CDR2 SQIVND (reference sequence). This CDR3 reads CASRLQGLYGYTF. CDR3 sequence (DNA): TGTGCCAGTAGATTACAGGGACTTTACGGCTACACCTTC.

The chain joins TRBV5-1 to TRBJ1-1; unclear D gene. Germline assignment: CDR1 SGHRS and CDR2 YFSETQ. The length of the CDR3 is 14 residues. V was shortened by 1 base and J by 7 bases, with 14 bases between the two germline ends. The CDR3 sequence: CASSLISEGNEAFF. The CDR3 DNA reads as TGCGCCAGCAGCTTGATCTCGGAGGGCAATGAAGCTTTCTTT.

This clonotype has only a few counts. CDR3 residues: CASSEGQTPHTQYF. The CDR3 region has the DNA TGCGCCAGCAGTGAGGGGCAGACCCCCCATACGCAGTATTTT. V usage is TRBV10-1 and J usage is TRBJ2-3; no clear D gene. The V and J ends lost 2 bases and 7 bases respectively, with 13 bases between them. This CDR3 has 14 residues. Germline CDR1 is WNHNN and CDR2 is SYGVQD (reference sequence).

This clonotype came up once. The chain uses TRBV20-1 and TRBJ1-4; maybe TRBD1 (6 bases). Per germline, CDR1 DFQATT and CDR2 SNEGSKA (reference sequence). Trimming took off 5 bases at V and 6 bases at J, with 16 bases between the two ends. This CDR3 is built from 14 residues. DNA for the CDR3: TGCAGTGCTCCCCGACAGGATGGCGATGAAAAACTGTTTTTT. Its protein is CSAPRQDGDEKLFF.

The gene calls are TRBV7-2 and TRBJ2-6; D possibly corresponds to TRBD1 (5 bases). The CDR3 consists of 18 residues. Trimming removed 1 base from V and 4 bases from J, with 17 bases in between. Germline lookup yields CDR1 SGHTA and CDR2 FQGNSA. CDR3: CASSLGRSKGSGANVLTF. The CDR3 region has the DNA TGTGCCAGCAGCTTAGGTCGGAGTAAGGGGTCGGGGGCCAACGTCCTGACTTTC.

The chain uses TRBV20-1 and TRBJ2-5, with D perhaps given as TRBD1 or TRBD2 (5 bases each). Germline CDR1 reads DFQATT; CDR2 reads SNEGSKA (reference sequence). The CDR3 totals 14 residues. V was pared by 4 bases and J by 4 bases, with 16 bases between. DNA of the CDR3: TGCAGTGCTACCCTGGACACTGGGACAGAGACCCAGTACTTC. It translates to CSATLDTGTETQYF.